This T cell receptor beta chain emerged from a study of T-cell memory formation after mild COVID-19. Study as a whole: Clusters of TCRs were largely donor specific.

TCRdb reanalysed the 5' RACE reads using MiXCR and keeps one entry per CDR3 protein. The profile shows 580,000 or so distinct CDR3 sequences, around 15% of them singletons. Whole-study findings and limits: Memory from before infection featured some responding clones, which suggests cross-reactive memory joined. Clones that got smaller from day 15 to 85 had even CD4/CD8, while clones growing later tipped toward CD4+. Whether day 37 second-wave clones are SARS-CoV-2-specific was not confirmed.

Germline loops: CDR1 SGHNT, CDR2 YENEEA. V was pared by 0 bases and J by 4 bases, with 15 bases between. CDR3 size: 17 residues. This clonotype was found a few times. Its antigen is still unknown. The receptor comes from an adult woman who had mild COVID-19 (a few samples of this study predate the infection). Cell type and time point are not known. The sample consisted of PBMCs or a T cell subset sorted from them (not recorded which). The chain employs TRBV11-3 and TRBJ2-2; D possibly corresponds to TRBD1 (6 bases). The CDR3 region is CASSLESLGTLTGELFF. CDR3 DNA sequence: TGTGCCAGCAGCTTAGAATCGTTAGGGACACTCACCGGGGAGCTGTTTTTT.